One and the same sample provided the 2 T cell receptor beta chains below, sequenced in a study of OX40 agonist ivuxolimab in advanced cancers. This table comes from immunoSEQ multiplex PCR, and its TCRdb copy is limited to in-frame clones, with some not included. Here the sample spans fewer than 120,000 clones, about 92% being singletons. Sequencing was performed on CD4+ or CD8+ T cells sorted from blood, taken in a trial of the OX40 agonist ivuxolimab. Receptors were obtained from an adult with an advanced solid tumor such as melanoma, head and neck, liver or kidney cancer.

The V call is TRBV11-2, the J call TRBJ2-7; D is unclear. The V and J ends lost 3 bases and 2 bases respectively, with 5 bases between them. The length of the CDR3 is 12 residues. Germline V gene lookup returns CDR1 SGHAT and CDR2 FQNNGV. CDR3 amino acids: CASSFLTYEQYF. In DNA, the CDR3 is TGTGCCAGCAGCTTCCTTACCTACGAGCAGTACTTC.

The chain combines TRBV5-6 with TRBJ2-1; 7 nucleotides align to TRBD2. CDR1 and CDR2 (germline): SGHDT, YYEEEE. This CDR3 region has 15 residues. J gave up 4 bases and V 4 bases, and 8 bases lay outside the gene matches. CDR3 sequence reads: CASSPDPGRYNEQFF. As DNA, the CDR3 is TGTGCCAGCAGCCCTGACCCCGGGAGGTACAATGAGCAGTTCTTC.